The rows below give T cell receptor beta chains drawn from one sample of a study of tumor and adjacent non-tumor tissue in lung cancer. TCRdb itself ran the multiplex PCR reads through MiXCR, one entry per CDR3 protein. The table has approximately 100,000 distinct CDR3 sequences, about 75% seen once; the top ten hold more than 35%. Source material: lung tumor tissue. Source of these receptors: a woman aged 60-75 years with non-small cell lung cancer. The CDR3 runs from the conserved cysteine through the conserved F or W. The D gene is left open where the match is weak. The listing skips clone size in some rows; elsewhere it reads once, few, many or a size class.

j_gene,abundance,len,v_gene,d_gene,CDR3nt,CDR3aa
TRBJ2-2,many,13,TRBV4-3,.,TGCGCCAGCAGCCCCGCCTTAACCGGGGAGCTGTTTTTT,CASSPALTGELFF
TRBJ2-5,.,15,TRBV11-3,.,TGTGCCAGCAGTTTTATCCCAGGGAGTCAAGAGACCCAGTACTTC,CASSFIPGSQETQYF
TRBJ2-5,.,14,TRBV20-1,.,TGCAGTGTCGTAAAGATGGGATCTTTGGAGATCCAGTACTTC,CSVVKMGSLEIQYF
TRBJ1-4,many,11,TRBV29-1,.,TGCAGCGTGACTGAAGGGGAAAAACTGTTTTTT,CSVTEGEKLFF
TRBJ2-7,.,16,TRBV6-5,TRBD2,TGTTCCAGCAGTTACCTTCCTAGCGGGGCCTCCTACGAGCAGTACTTC,CSSSYLPSGASYEQYF
TRBJ2-5,.,14,TRBV4-3,.,TGCACCAGCAGTCAAGTTGCGGGACGAGAGACCCAGTACTTC,CTSSQVAGRETQYF
TRBJ1-1,.,15,TRBV11-2,.,TGTGACAGCAACTTAGACCCCAGCATGAACACTGAAGCTGTCTTT,CDSNLDPSMNTEAVF
TRBJ2-7,.,18,TRBV20-1,TRBD2,TGCAGTGCGCCACCGGCTAGCGGGAGTCCTGTGGGCTCCTACGGGCAGTATTTC,CSAPPASGSPVGSYGQYF
TRBJ2-3,many,11,TRBV29-1,.,TGCAGCGTTGAGGAGGGAGATACGCAGTATTTT,CSVEEGDTQYF
TRBJ2-1,.,15,TRBV6-1,.,TGTGCCAGCAGTGTGCAAGCGGAACGATACAATGAGCAGTTCTTC,CASSVQAERYNEQFF
TRBJ1-3,once,15,TRBV11-3,.,TGTGCCAGCAGGACCGACAAGATGGCTGGAAACACCATATATTTC,CASRTDKMAGNTIYF
TRBJ2-7,.,14,TRBV20-1,TRBD2,TGCAATACTAGCAACCTAGCGGGGGACTACGAGCAGTACTTC,CNTSNLAGDYEQYF
TRBJ1-6,.,17,TRBV20-1,.,TGCATTGCTAAAGATAATACCCTTGCTGTATATAATTCACCCCTCCACTTT,CIAKDNTLAVYNSPLHF
TRBJ1-5,.,18,TRBV6-5,TRBD1,TGTGCCAGTAGTCCCATGGTATCCGGGACAGGGTCTAGTCAGTCCCAGCATTTT,CASSPMVSGTGSSQSQHF
TRBJ2-1,.,15,TRBV5-5,.,TGTGCCAGCAGGCTTGGACAAGTGGAGGGCAATGAGCAGTTCTTC,CASRLGQVEGNEQFF
TRBJ2-3,.,14,TRBV11-2,.,TGCGCCAGCAGCATGGGCCGTCGCACAGATACGCAGTATTTT,CASSMGRRTDTQYF
TRBJ2-2,.,15,TRBV11-3,.,TGTGCCAGCAGCCCAAGGGGTAGCAACATCGGGGAGCTGTTTTTT,CASSPRGSNIGELFF
TRBJ1-2,.,18,TRBV20-1,.,TGCAGTGCTTTACCTATCCGGGACACCCAAAGGATTTACTATGGCTACATCTTC,CSALPIRDTQRIYYGYIF
TRBJ1-4,.,14,TRBV2,TRBD1,TGTGCCAGCCTCGGGACAGTAATGAATGAAAAACAGTTTTTT,CASLGTVMNEKQFF
TRBJ1-2,.,15,TRBV4-3,TRBD1,TGTGCCACCAGCCAAGATATCTTAACAGGGGATGGCTACACGTTC,CATSQDILTGDGYTF
TRBJ2-1,.,12,TRBV11-2,.,TGTGCCAACAGCCCAATAGGCTATGAGCAGTTCTTC,CANSPIGYEQFF
TRBJ2-2,.,16,TRBV11-1,TRBD1,TGTGCCAGGAGCGCCTGGACAGGAGTGAACACCGGGGAGCTGCTTTTT,CARSAWTGVNTGELLF
TRBJ2-7,many,14,TRBV20-1,.,TGCAGTGCTAGAGATACTAGAAGCGCCTACGAGCAGTACTTC,CSARDTRSAYEQYF
TRBJ1-4,.,16,TRBV4-3,.,TGTTCCAGCAGTCACATTTCAGGGTCTACTAATGAAAAACTGTTTTTT,CSSSHISGSTNEKLFF
TRBJ2-1,.,14,TRBV7-3,.,TGTGTCAGCAGGCGGGACCAGACCTACAATGAGCAGTTCTTC,CVSRRDQTYNEQFF
TRBJ2-3,.,18,TRBV6-2/TRBV6-3,TRBD2,TGTGCCAGCAGTTACCCTCCAATAGCGGGGGCTTCCACAGATACGCAGTATTTT,CASSYPPIAGASTDTQYF
TRBJ1-2,.,16,TRBV6-6,.,TGTGCCAGCAGTTCGCTAAACGCGGGGGGGAGAGATGGCTACACCTTC,CASSSLNAGGRDGYTF
TRBJ1-1,.,13,TRBV11-1,.,TGTGCCAGCAGCCGATTGGGCGGTGTTGAAACTTTCTTT,CASSRLGGVETFF
TRBJ2-7,.,18,TRBV20-1,TRBD2,TGCAGTACGCCACCGGCTAGCGGGAGTCCTGTAGGCTCCTACGAACAATACTTC,CSTPPASGSPVGSYEQYF
TRBJ2-3,.,17,TRBV4-1,.,TGCGCAAGCAGCCAAGGGAGGGCAGGGGGAGGCACAGATACGCAGTATTTT,CASSQGRAGGGTDTQYF
TRBJ1-6,.,16,TRBV6-5,.,TGTGCCAGCAGTAACTCGTTCGGGATAGGGAATTCACCCCTCCACTTT,CASSNSFGIGNSPLHF
TRBJ2-1,.,15,TRBV20-1,TRBD2,TGCAGTGCCATCCCGGGGACTAGCATGCTGGATGAGCAGTTCTTC,CSAIPGTSMLDEQFF
TRBJ2-4,.,13,TRBV6-1,.,TGTGCCAGCAGTGCCCAGGACGGAAACATTCAGTACTTC,CASSAQDGNIQYF
TRBJ1-1,.,14,TRBV28,.,TGTGCCAGCAGTTTGTACAGGGCAAGGACTAAAGCTTTCTTT,CASSLYRARTKAFF
TRBJ1-1,.,18,TRBV7-8,TRBD1,TGTACCAGCAGCTTAAGGGGTCCGGGACAGGGGATGAACACTGAAGCTTTCTTT,CTSSLRGPGQGMNTEAFF
TRBJ1-6,.,17,TRBV6-5,.,TGTGCCAGCAATCCCTCCAGGGGTCAACCGTGGAATTCACCCCTCCACTTT,CASNPSRGQPWNSPLHF
TRBJ1-5,.,15,TRBV24-1,TRBD1,TGTGCCACCAGCTCCGGGACAGGGGAAGTACAGCCCCAGCATTTT,CATSSGTGEVQPQHF
TRBJ1-6,few,17,TRBV4-3,TRBD1,TGCGCCAGCAGCCAAGCTTGGGGCAGGGGGAAGAATTCACCCCTCCACTTT,CASSQAWGRGKNSPLHF
TRBJ2-1,.,16,TRBV6-2/TRBV6-3,.,TGTGCCAGAAGTTACTCACTGCCTAGCCGGAACAATGAGCAGTTCTTC,CARSYSLPSRNNEQFF
TRBJ2-7,.,11,TRBV20-1,.,TGCAGTATAAGGGGCACCTACGAGCAGTACTTC,CSIRGTYEQYF
TRBJ1-1,few,14,TRBV4-3,.,TGCGCCAGCAGCCAAGACAAGGGGATCATTGTAGCTTTCTTT,CASSQDKGIIVAFF
TRBJ1-1,.,13,TRBV11-1,TRBD1,TGTGCCAGCAGATCCGACAGGGTGTCTGAAGCTTTCTTC,CASRSDRVSEAFF
TRBJ2-7,.,15,TRBV11-2,.,TGTGCCAGCAGCTTATTTTCGAACGGGTATGACGAGCAGTACTTC,CASSLFSNGYDEQYF
TRBJ1-6,.,15,TRBV20-1,.,TGCAGTGGTAGATCCAGGGCAGACTATAATTCACCCCTCCAGTTT,CSGRSRADYNSPLQF
TRBJ1-3,.,14,TRBV30,.,TGTACCTGGGGGAAACAGGGAGGCGGAAACACCATATATTTT,CTWGKQGGGNTIYF
TRBJ2-7,.,13,TRBV20-1,TRBD2,TGCAGTGCAGGCGGGGGGCGAGGGGACGAACAGCACTTC,CSAGGGRGDEQHF
TRBJ1-4,.,17,TRBV11-3,.,TGTGCCAGCAACTTTGAGAGCCGAAATGCAACTAATGAAAAACTGTTTTTT,CASNFESRNATNEKLFF
TRBJ2-1,.,17,TRBV11-3,TRBD2,TGTGCCAGTAGCTTAGAGTTGACTAGCGGGACCCATAATGAGCAATTCTTC,CASSLELTSGTHNEQFF
TRBJ1-6,once,15,TRBV4-3,.,TGCGCCAGCAGCCTCGGGGACAAGGGAAATTCACCCCTCTACTTT,CASSLGDKGNSPLYF
TRBJ2-3,.,16,TRBV11-2,.,TGTGCCAGCAGCACCAACAGCGTAATTAGCACAGATACACAGTATTTT,CASSTNSVISTDTQYF
TRBJ2-5,.,15,TRBV7-9,TRBD1,TGTACCAGCAGCCGGATACAGGGGGCCCAAGAGACCCAATACTTC,CTSSRIQGAQETQYF
TRBJ1-5,.,14,TRBV6-2/TRBV6-3,.,TGTGCTAGCAGGGGTGGGCGAAAGGAGCAGCCCCAGCATTTT,CASRGGRKEQPQHF